Listed below are T cell receptor beta chains from one sample, sequenced in a study of Graves' ophthalmopathy and Graves' hyperthyroidism. TCRdb re-analysed the multiplex PCR reads in MiXCR, keeping a single row per CDR3 protein. This sample has 560,000 or so distinct CDR3 sequences, with about 40% found just once. The sequenced material came from peripheral blood or thyroid tissue (not recorded which). These receptors originate from an adult man with Graves' hyperthyroidism. The CDR3 runs from the conserved cysteine through the conserved F or W. A D gene is named only where the DNA matches it firmly. Only part of the rows carry a size: once, few, many, or a class if the clone is expanded.

abundance | j_gene | v_gene | d_gene | CDR3nt | CDR3aa
many | TRBJ2-7 | TRBV19 | - | TGTGCCAGTAGTATCGACAGGCGTACCTACGAGCAGTACTTC | CASSIDRRTYEQYF
- | TRBJ1-2 | TRBV7-9 | TRBD1 | TGTGCCAGCAGCCAAGGGACAGGGGGTTTCTATGGCTACACCTTC | CASSQGTGGFYGYTF
many | TRBJ1-6 | TRBV2 | TRBD1 | TGTGCCAGCAGTGAAGCGGGACAGGGGGCATCCTATAATTCACCCCTCCACTTT | CASSEAGQGASYNSPLHF
many | TRBJ2-7 | TRBV15 | - | TGTGCCACCAGCCTTCAAACAGGAGTCTCCTACGAGCAGTACTTC | CATSLQTGVSYEQYF
many | TRBJ1-2 | TRBV20-1 | TRBD1 | TGCAGTGCTAGATCCGGGACAGGGGTCGGCTACACCTTC | CSARSGTGVGYTF
many | TRBJ2-2 | TRBV7-9 | - | TGTGCCAGCAGCTTTCAGGGGTCGACCGGGGAGCTGTTTTTT | CASSFQGSTGELFF
many | TRBJ2-5 | TRBV7-9 | TRBD2 | TGTGCCAGCAGCTTTGGACTAGCGGGGGAGACCCAGTACTTC | CASSFGLAGETQYF
many | TRBJ1-1 | TRBV7-9 | - | TGTGCCAGCAGCCCCTCCCCAGACATAGGTGCTTTCTTT | CASSPSPDIGAFF
- | TRBJ2-7 | TRBV5-1 | - | TGCGCCAGCAGCTTGTATCTATCGGGGACCACATCCCACGAGCAGTACTTC | CASSLYLSGTTSHEQYF
- | TRBJ2-1 | TRBV7-3 | - | TGTGCCAGCAGCTTAGGACCCGTCAATGAGCAGTTCTTC | CASSLGPVNEQFF
many | TRBJ2-2 | TRBV29-1 | TRBD2 | TGCAGCGCCACCGGAGGCGGGAGATTGACCGGGGAGCTGTTTTTT | CSATGGGRLTGELFF
- | TRBJ2-7 | TRBV24-1 | - | TGTGCCACCAGTGACACCACCGCGGGAGAGCAGTACTTC | CATSDTTAGEQYF
many | TRBJ1-1 | TRBV2 | TRBD1 | TGTGCCAGCACAAAAGACAGGGATCAAGCTTTCTTT | CASTKDRDQAFF
- | TRBJ2-3 | TRBV5-1 | - | TGTGCCAGCAGCTTCCCGGGTGGGGACCGTCCTAGCACAGATACGCAGTATTTT | CASSFPGGDRPSTDTQYF
- | TRBJ2-3 | TRBV7-7 | TRBD1 | TGTGCTAGCAGCTTAGGACAGGGGGCGTTTTCAGATACGCAGTATTTT | CASSLGQGAFSDTQYF